Listed below are T cell receptor beta chains from one sample, sequenced in a study of blood T cell repertoires in COVID-19. The data were produced by immunoSEQ multiplex PCR, yet TCRdb's version contains in-frame clones alone and is incomplete. The table shows about 410,000 clones, with roughly 85% occurring only once. The specimen was peripheral blood. All receptors derive from a woman aged 30 to 39 with active or convalescent COVID-19. CDR3s include the opening cysteine and the closing phenylalanine or tryptophan. Fields, in order: CDR3 DNA, CDR3 protein, clone size, D gene, CDR3 length, J gene, V gene. The D gene is left open where the match is weak. Clone size, where shown, is once, few, many, or a class for clones that have expanded.

cdr3_nt: TGTGCCAGCGGAGTGGACAGGGGCATAGGAACATGGAGCTACGAGCAGTACTTC
cdr3_aa: CASGVDRGIGTWSYEQYF
clone_size: NA
d_call: TRBD1
cdr3_length: 18
j_call: TRBJ2-7
v_call: TRBV2

cdr3_nt: TGTGCCAGCAGTGACAGGGGTGATCAGCCCCAGCATTTT
cdr3_aa: CASSDRGDQPQHF
clone_size: NA
d_call: NA
cdr3_length: 13
j_call: TRBJ1-5
v_call: TRBV2

cdr3_nt: TGCGCCAGCAGTCTTGGGACTAGCGGATATGAGACCCAGTACTTC
cdr3_aa: CASSLGTSGYETQYF
clone_size: NA
d_call: TRBD2
cdr3_length: 15
j_call: TRBJ2-5
v_call: TRBV5-1

cdr3_nt: TGTGCCAGCACCCTAACAGGGGTAAAGTCTACGCAGTATTTT
cdr3_aa: CASTLTGVKSTQYF
clone_size: NA
d_call: TRBD1
cdr3_length: 14
j_call: TRBJ2-3
v_call: TRBV6-5

cdr3_nt: TGTGCCAGTAGTCCCGTCCCTGGACAGAGATTCACCGGGGAGCTGTTTTTT
cdr3_aa: CASSPVPGQRFTGELFF
clone_size: NA
d_call: NA
cdr3_length: 17
j_call: TRBJ2-2
v_call: TRBV19

cdr3_nt: TGTGCCAGCAGCCAGAGGGACAGACCCTGGAGCTCCTACGAGCAGTACTTC
cdr3_aa: CASSQRDRPWSSYEQYF
clone_size: once
d_call: TRBD1
cdr3_length: 17
j_call: TRBJ2-7
v_call: TRBV3-1/TRBV3-2

cdr3_nt: TGTGCCAGCAGGCAGGGGGACGGAGGCTACACCTTC
cdr3_aa: CASRQGDGGYTF
clone_size: NA
d_call: TRBD1
cdr3_length: 12
j_call: TRBJ1-2
v_call: TRBV6-6

cdr3_nt: TGCGCCAGCAGTGAGAACACCCCGGGGTACGAGCAGTACTTC
cdr3_aa: CASSENTPGYEQYF
clone_size: NA
d_call: NA
cdr3_length: 14
j_call: TRBJ2-7
v_call: TRBV10-2

cdr3_nt: TGTGCCAGCAGCTTAGTGGACAGGGGGTTGCCACCCCTCCACTTT
cdr3_aa: CASSLVDRGLPPLHF
clone_size: NA
d_call: TRBD1
cdr3_length: 15
j_call: TRBJ1-6
v_call: TRBV11-2

cdr3_nt: TGTGCCAGTAGTACCCGGACAGTACACTATGGCTACACCTTC
cdr3_aa: CASSTRTVHYGYTF
clone_size: NA
d_call: NA
cdr3_length: 14
j_call: TRBJ1-2
v_call: TRBV19

cdr3_nt: TGTGCCAGTAGTGCCCATTATCAGGGATCCTACGAGCAGTACTTC
cdr3_aa: CASSAHYQGSYEQYF
clone_size: NA
d_call: NA
cdr3_length: 15
j_call: TRBJ2-7
v_call: TRBV19

cdr3_nt: TGTGCCAGCAGCTTGGATGCAGGGAACACTGAAGCTTTCTTT
cdr3_aa: CASSLDAGNTEAFF
clone_size: NA
d_call: NA
cdr3_length: 14
j_call: TRBJ1-1
v_call: TRBV5-4

cdr3_nt: TGCAGCGTTCTCCTGTATGATGGCTACACCTTC
cdr3_aa: CSVLLYDGYTF
clone_size: NA
d_call: NA
cdr3_length: 11
j_call: TRBJ1-2
v_call: TRBV29-1

cdr3_nt: TGTGCCAGCAGTTACCTCGGCGGGCCACAGTTCTTC
cdr3_aa: CASSYLGGPQFF
clone_size: NA
d_call: NA
cdr3_length: 12
j_call: TRBJ2-1
v_call: TRBV6-5

cdr3_nt: TGTGCCACTTCAGGGGTAGGGACCTACAATGAGCAGTTCTTC
cdr3_aa: CATSGVGTYNEQFF
clone_size: NA
d_call: NA
cdr3_length: 14
j_call: TRBJ2-1
v_call: TRBV15

cdr3_nt: TGTGCCTGGACCCGGACAGGGTACGTTGTCTATGGCTACACCTTC
cdr3_aa: CAWTRTGYVVYGYTF
clone_size: NA
d_call: TRBD1
cdr3_length: 15
j_call: TRBJ1-2
v_call: TRBV30

cdr3_nt: TGTGCCAGCAGCTTAGTAGAGGGACAACCTTTCTTT
cdr3_aa: CASSLVEGQPFF
clone_size: NA
d_call: NA
cdr3_length: 12
j_call: TRBJ1-1
v_call: TRBV11-2

cdr3_nt: TGTGCCAGCAGTTCCCCTTCAGCGGGAGCGGCGTACAATGAGCAGTTCTTC
cdr3_aa: CASSSPSAGAAYNEQFF
clone_size: NA
d_call: TRBD2
cdr3_length: 17
j_call: TRBJ2-1
v_call: TRBV27

cdr3_nt: TGTGCCAGCAGCCAAGATAAATATGGCTACACCTTC
cdr3_aa: CASSQDKYGYTF
clone_size: NA
d_call: NA
cdr3_length: 12
j_call: TRBJ1-2
v_call: TRBV3-1/TRBV3-2

cdr3_nt: TGTGCCATCAGTGAGTCTACTACTAACACAGATACGCAGTATTTT
cdr3_aa: CAISESTTNTDTQYF
clone_size: NA
d_call: NA
cdr3_length: 15
j_call: TRBJ2-3
v_call: TRBV10-3